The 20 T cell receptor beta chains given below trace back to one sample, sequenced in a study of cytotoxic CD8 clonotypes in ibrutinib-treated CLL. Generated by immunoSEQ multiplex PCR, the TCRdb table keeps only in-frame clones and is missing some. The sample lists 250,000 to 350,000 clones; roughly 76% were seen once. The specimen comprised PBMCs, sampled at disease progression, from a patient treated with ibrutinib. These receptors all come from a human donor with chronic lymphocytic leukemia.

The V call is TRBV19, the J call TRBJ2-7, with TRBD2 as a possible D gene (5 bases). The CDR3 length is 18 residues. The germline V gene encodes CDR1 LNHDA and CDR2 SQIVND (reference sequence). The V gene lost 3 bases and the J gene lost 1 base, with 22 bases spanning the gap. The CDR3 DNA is TGTGCCAGTAGTATTAATCCGTGGGAGCCTCGAGGATCCTACGAGCAGTACTTC. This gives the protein CASSINPWEPRGSYEQYF.

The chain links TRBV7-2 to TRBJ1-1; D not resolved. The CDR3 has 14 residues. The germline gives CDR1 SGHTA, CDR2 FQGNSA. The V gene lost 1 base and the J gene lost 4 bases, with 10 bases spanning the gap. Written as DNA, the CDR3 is TGTGCCAGCAGCTTAGGGGTGCGAGGCACTGAAGCTTTCTTT. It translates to CASSLGVRGTEAFF.

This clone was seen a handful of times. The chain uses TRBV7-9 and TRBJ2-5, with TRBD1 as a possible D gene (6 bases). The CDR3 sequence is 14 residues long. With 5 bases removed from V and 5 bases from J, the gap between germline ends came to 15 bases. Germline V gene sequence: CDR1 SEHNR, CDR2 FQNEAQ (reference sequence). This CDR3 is CASSPRAGVETQYF. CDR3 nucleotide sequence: TGTGCCAGCAGCCCCCGGGCAGGGGTCGAGACCCAGTACTTC.

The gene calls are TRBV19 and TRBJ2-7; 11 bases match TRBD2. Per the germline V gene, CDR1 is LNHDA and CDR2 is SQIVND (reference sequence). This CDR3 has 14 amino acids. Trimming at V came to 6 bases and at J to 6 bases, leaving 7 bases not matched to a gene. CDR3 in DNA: TGTGCCAGTAGCGCACTAGCGGGAGTGCGCGAGCAGTACTTC. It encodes CASSALAGVREQYF.

The CDR3 loop is CASSEVAGGDTGELFF. The CDR3, as DNA: TGTGCCAGCAGTGAGGTGGCAGGGGGCGACACCGGGGAGCTGTTTTTT. The rearrangement links TRBV2 to TRBJ2-2, with 8 nucleotides matching TRBD1. V was clipped by 3 bases and J by 3 bases; unmatched bases: 6. Germline values: CDR1 SNHLY, CDR2 FYNNEI. CDR3 length: 16 residues. The full variable domain, rest sourced from reference TRBV2 and TRBJ2-2, is EPEVTQTPSHQVTQMGQEVILRCVPISNHLYFYWYRQILGQKVEFLVSFYNNEISEKSEIFDDQFSVERPDGSNFTLKIRSTKLEDSAMYFCASSEVAGGDTGELFFGEGSRLTVL.

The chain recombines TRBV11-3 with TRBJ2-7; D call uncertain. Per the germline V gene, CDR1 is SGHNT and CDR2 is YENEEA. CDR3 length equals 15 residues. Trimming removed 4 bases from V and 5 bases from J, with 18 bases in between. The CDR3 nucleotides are TGTGCCAGCAGCTCTCAGGCGGCGAAATGGGACGAGCAGTACTTC. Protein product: CASSSQAAKWDEQYF. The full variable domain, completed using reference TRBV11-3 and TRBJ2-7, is EAGVVQSPRYKIIEKKQPVAFWCNPISGHNTLYWYLQNLGQGPELLIRYENEEAVDDSQLPKDRFSAERLKGVDSTLKIQPAELGDSAVYLCASSSQAAKWDEQYFGPGTRLTVT.

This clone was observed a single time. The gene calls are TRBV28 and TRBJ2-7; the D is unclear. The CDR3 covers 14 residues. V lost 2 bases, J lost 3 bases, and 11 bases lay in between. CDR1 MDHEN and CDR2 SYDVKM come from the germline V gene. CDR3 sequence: CASSLTGESYEQYF. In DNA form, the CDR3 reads TGTGCCAGCAGTTTAACGGGCGAAAGCTACGAGCAGTACTTC.

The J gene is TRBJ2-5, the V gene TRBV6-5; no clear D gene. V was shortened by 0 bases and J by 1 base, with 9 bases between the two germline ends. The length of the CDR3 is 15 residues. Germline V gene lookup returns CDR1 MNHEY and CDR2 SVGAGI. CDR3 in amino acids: CASSYSDQFQETQYF. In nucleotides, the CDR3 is TGTGCCAGCAGTTACTCCGACCAGTTCCAAGAGACCCAGTACTTC.

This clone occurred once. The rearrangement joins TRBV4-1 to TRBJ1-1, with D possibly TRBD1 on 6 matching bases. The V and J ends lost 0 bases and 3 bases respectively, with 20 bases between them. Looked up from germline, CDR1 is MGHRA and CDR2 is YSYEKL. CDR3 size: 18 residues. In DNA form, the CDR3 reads TGCGCCAGCAGCCAAGATCTTTGGGGGGGCTTTAGGGACACTGAAGCTTTCTTT. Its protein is CASSQDLWGGFRDTEAFF.

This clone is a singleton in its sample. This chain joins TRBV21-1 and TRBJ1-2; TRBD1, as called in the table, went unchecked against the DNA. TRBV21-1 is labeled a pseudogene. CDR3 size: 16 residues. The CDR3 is CASSKAPGPNIYGYTF. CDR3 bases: TGTGCCAGCAGCAAAGCCCCAGGGCCCAATATCTATGGCTACACCTTC.

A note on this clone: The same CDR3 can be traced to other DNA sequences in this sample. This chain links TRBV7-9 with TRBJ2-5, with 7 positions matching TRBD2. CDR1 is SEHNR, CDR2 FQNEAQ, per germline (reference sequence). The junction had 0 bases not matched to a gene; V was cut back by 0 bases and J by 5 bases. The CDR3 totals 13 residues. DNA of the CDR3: TGTGCCAGCAGCTTAGCGGGAGGGGAGACCCAGTACTTC. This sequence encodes CASSLAGGETQYF. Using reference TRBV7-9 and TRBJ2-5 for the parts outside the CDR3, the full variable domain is DTGVSQNPRHKITKRGQNVTFRCDPISEHNRLYWYRQTLGQGPEFLTYFQNEAQLEKSRLLSDRFSAERPKGSFSTLEIQRTEQGDSAMYLCASSLAGGETQYFGPGTRLLVL.

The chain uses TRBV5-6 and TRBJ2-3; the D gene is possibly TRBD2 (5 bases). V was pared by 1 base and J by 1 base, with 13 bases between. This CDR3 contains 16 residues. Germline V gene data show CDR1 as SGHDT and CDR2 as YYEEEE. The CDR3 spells CASSLSRMRGTDTQYF. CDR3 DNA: TGTGCCAGCAGCTTGTCTCGGATGAGGGGCACAGATACGCAGTATTTT.

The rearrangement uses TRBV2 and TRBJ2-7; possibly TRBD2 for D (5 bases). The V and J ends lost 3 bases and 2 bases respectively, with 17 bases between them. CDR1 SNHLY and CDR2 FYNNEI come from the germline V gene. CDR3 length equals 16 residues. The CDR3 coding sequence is TGTGCCAGCAGTGAGTGGATCACTCCGGGAACCTACGAGCAGTACTTC. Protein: CASSEWITPGTYEQYF.

The CDR3 loop is CASSSQETAFSSYEQYF. The DNA for the CDR3 is TGTGCCAGCAGTTCCCAAGAGACAGCCTTTAGCTCCTACGAGCAGTACTTC. This chain connects TRBV28 to TRBJ2-7, with D possibly TRBD1 on 5 matching bases. V gave up 4 bases and J gave up 0 bases, with 19 bases separating them. The germline CDR1 and CDR2 sequences are MDHEN and SYDVKM. The CDR3 runs 17 residues.

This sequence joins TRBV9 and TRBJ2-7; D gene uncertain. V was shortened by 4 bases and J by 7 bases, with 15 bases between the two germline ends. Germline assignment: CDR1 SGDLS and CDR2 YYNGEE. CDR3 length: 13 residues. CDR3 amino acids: CASSPRIAEEQYF. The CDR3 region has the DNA TGTGCCAGCAGCCCCCGCATAGCAGAAGAGCAGTACTTC.

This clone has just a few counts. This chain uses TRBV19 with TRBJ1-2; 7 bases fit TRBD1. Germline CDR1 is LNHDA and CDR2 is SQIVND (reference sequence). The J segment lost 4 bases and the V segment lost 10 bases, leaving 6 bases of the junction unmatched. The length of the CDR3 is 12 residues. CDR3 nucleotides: TGTGCCATTCGACAGGGCGGCTATGGCTACACCTTC. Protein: CAIRQGGYGYTF.

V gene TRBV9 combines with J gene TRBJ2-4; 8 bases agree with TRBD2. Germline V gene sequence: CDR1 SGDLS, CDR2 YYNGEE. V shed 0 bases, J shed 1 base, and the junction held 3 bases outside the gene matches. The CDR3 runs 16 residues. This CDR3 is CASSVAGGAAKNIQYF. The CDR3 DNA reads TGTGCCAGCAGCGTAGCGGGGGGGGCCGCCAAAAACATTCAGTACTTC. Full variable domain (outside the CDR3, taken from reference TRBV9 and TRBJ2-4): DSGVTQTPKHLITATGQRVTLRCSPRSGDLSVYWYQQSLDQGLQFLIQYYNGEERAKGNILERFSAQQFPDLHSELNLSSLELGDSALYFCASSVAGGAAKNIQYFGAGTRLSVL.

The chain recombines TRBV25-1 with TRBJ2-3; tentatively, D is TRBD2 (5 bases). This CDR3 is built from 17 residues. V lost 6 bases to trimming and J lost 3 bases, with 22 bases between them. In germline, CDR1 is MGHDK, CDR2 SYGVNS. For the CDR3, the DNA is TGTGCCAGCAGCCGGAGGACCCACGGTATAAGGACAGATACGCAGTATTTT. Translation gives CASSRRTHGIRTDTQYF.

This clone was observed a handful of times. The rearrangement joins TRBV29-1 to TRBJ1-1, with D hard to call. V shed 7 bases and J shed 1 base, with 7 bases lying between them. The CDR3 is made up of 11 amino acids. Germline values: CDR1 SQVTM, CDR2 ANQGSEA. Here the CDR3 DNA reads TGCAGCGCCAGACAGAACACTGAAGCTTTCTTT. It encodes CSARQNTEAFF.

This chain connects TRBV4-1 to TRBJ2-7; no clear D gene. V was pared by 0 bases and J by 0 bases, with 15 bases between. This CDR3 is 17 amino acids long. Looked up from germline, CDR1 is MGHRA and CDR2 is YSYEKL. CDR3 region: CASSQDGSQASSYEQYF. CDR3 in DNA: TGCGCCAGCAGCCAAGATGGAAGTCAGGCGAGCTCCTACGAGCAGTACTTC.